This T cell receptor beta chain derives from a study of shared clonotypes between healthy human individuals. Study outcomes and limitations: It was the non-shared clonotypes that had lower generation probabilities than clonotypes shared by all four donors. Incompleteness in sorted-subset sequencing, despite large depth, was shown by rarefaction. Limited genetic and exposure-history diversity came from having few donors.

V was cut by 3 bases and J by 0 bases, with 10 bases left in between. This CDR3 region has 15 residues. Germline V gene lookup returns CDR1 KGHSH and CDR2 LQKENI. The donor population consisted of healthy HIV-negative adults with no recent acute infections or vaccinations. Details on this clone: Antigen specificity is unknown.

Clones were sequenced by immunoSEQ multiplex PCR, and TCRdb holds only the in-frame ones, with some missing. The data contain some 500,000 clones, about 96% of them singletons. This sequence originates from a woman between 25 and 40 years old in good health. The material sequenced was naive CD4+ T cells sorted from blood. Subset defined: CD45RA+ positively selected. This rearrangement joins TRBV18 to TRBJ2-3; no definite D call. In nucleotides, the CDR3 is TGTGCCAGCTCACCGATCGGCGGCAGCACAGATACGCAGTATTTT. Its translation is CASSPIGGSTDTQYF.